This T cell receptor (beta chain) came from a study of control samples from healthy donors and cancer patients. Trimming removed 6 bases at V and 7 bases at J, with 10 bases between. CDR3 length: 12 residues. The germline V gene encodes CDR1 LGHDT and CDR2 YNNKEL (reference sequence). This table comes from immunoSEQ multiplex PCR, and its TCRdb copy is limited to in-frame clones, with some not included. Found here are around 30,000 clones, around 85% of them singletons; the top ten hold less than 8%. Sequencing was done on a sample of PBMCs. The chain carries TRBV3-1 (or the pseudogene TRBV3-2) and TRBJ1-5; D is possibly TRBD1 (5 bases). The TCR sequence derives from a woman aged 60-75 years with head and neck cancer. The CDR3 DNA is TGTGCCAGCAGTCAGGGAAGCCAGCCCCAGCATTTT. This sequence encodes CASSQGSQPQHF.